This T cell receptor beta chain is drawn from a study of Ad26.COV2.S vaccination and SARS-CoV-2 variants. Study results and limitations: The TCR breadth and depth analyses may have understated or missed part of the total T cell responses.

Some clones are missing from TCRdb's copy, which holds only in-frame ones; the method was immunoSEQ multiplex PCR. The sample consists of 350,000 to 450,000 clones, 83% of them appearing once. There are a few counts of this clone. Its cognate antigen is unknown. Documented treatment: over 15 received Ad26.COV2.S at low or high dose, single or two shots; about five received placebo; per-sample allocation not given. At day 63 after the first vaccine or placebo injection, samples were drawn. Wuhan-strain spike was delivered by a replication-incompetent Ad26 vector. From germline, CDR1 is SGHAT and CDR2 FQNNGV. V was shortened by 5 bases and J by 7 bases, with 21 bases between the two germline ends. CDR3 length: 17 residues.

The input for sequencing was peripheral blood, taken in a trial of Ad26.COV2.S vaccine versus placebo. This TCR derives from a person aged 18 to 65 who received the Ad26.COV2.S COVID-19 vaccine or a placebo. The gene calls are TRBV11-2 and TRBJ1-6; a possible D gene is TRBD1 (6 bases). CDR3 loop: CASSQRARDTLNSPLHF. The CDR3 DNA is TGTGCCAGCAGCCAAAGGGCCAGGGACACCTTGAATTCACCCCTCCACTTT.